The 29 T cell receptor beta chains below come from one sample, sequenced in a study of OX40 agonist ivuxolimab in advanced cancers. Profiled with immunoSEQ multiplex PCR; TCRdb holds only in-frame clones, not every one. Here the sample spans more than 50,000 clones, roughly 77% being singletons. The sample was CD4+ or CD8+ T cells sorted from blood, taken in a trial of the OX40 agonist ivuxolimab. Receptors were obtained from an adult with an advanced solid tumor such as melanoma, head and neck, liver or kidney cancer.

This CDR3 is CASSEAFSNTGELFF. The DNA for the CDR3 is TGTGCCAGCAGTGAGGCCTTCTCGAACACCGGGGAGCTGTTTTTT. The V and J genes are TRBV2 and TRBJ2-2; no clear D gene. Germline values: CDR1 SNHLY, CDR2 FYNNEI. V was shortened by 3 bases and J by 0 bases, with 8 bases between the two germline ends. CDR3 length equals 15 residues.

This clone has a single count. The rearrangement links TRBV5-4 to TRBJ2-2; D is undetermined. Deletions cut 0 bases from V and 1 base from J, with 7 bases between. CDR3 length equals 15 residues. The germline CDR1 and CDR2 sequences are SGHNT and YYREEE (reference sequence). For the CDR3, the DNA is TGTGCCAGCAGCTTGGGTGGGCAGAACACCGGGGAGCTGTTTTTT. Protein product: CASSLGGQNTGELFF.

This chain links TRBV19 with TRBJ2-5; D possibly corresponds to TRBD1 (6 bases). Near its end, the DNA agrees better with TRBJ2-7, so the J call may be wrong. Germline V gene sequence: CDR1 LNHDA, CDR2 SQIVND (reference sequence). This CDR3 contains 13 residues. This CDR3 reads CASSRDTTYEQYF. The DNA for the CDR3 is TGTGCCAGTAGTCGGGACACTACCTACGAGCAGTACTTC.

J is TRBJ1-2 and V is TRBV25-1, with TRBD1 as a possible D gene (5 bases). The V gene's germline CDR1 is MGHDK and CDR2 SYGVNS. V gave up 5 bases and J gave up 5 bases, with 9 bases separating them. The CDR3 totals 12 residues. The CDR3, as DNA: TGTGCCAGCAGTCCGGGGGATTATGGCTACACCTTC. This gives the protein CASSPGDYGYTF.

The V gene is TRBV7-8, the J gene TRBJ2-1; 8 nucleotides agree with TRBD2. CDR1 is SGHVS and CDR2 is FQNEAQ in the germline V gene. J was trimmed by 4 bases and V by 0 bases; bases with no gene match: 5. The CDR3 has 16 residues. This chain's CDR3 is CASSLATGGRYNEQFF. CDR3 nucleotides: TGTGCCAGCAGCTTAGCGACGGGGGGGCGTTACAATGAGCAGTTCTTC.

This clone was observed a handful of times. The rearrangement uses TRBV7-9 and TRBJ2-7; the D is unclear. CDR1 is SEHNR, CDR2 FQNEAQ, per germline (reference sequence). Trimming left V 5 bases short and J 3 bases short, with 17 bases between. The CDR3 contains 15 residues. The CDR3 loop is CASSPRHESHYEQYF. CDR3 DNA: TGTGCCAGCAGCCCCCGACACGAATCCCACTACGAGCAGTACTTC.

This rearrangement joins TRBV5-4 to TRBJ2-3; D may be TRBD2 (5 bases). Per the germline V gene, CDR1 is SGHNT and CDR2 is YYREEE (reference sequence). Trimming left V 3 bases short and J 6 bases short, with 11 bases between. The CDR3 is 13 residues long. CDR3 amino acids: CASSSWTSDTQYF. The CDR3 nucleotides read TGTGCCAGCAGCTCTTGGACTTCCGATACGCAGTATTTT. Based on the CDR3 plus reference TRBV5-4 and TRBJ2-3, the full variable domain is ETGVTQSPTHLIKTRGQQVTLRCSSQSGHNTVSWYQQALGQGPQFIFQYYREEENGRGNFPPRFSGLQFPNYSSELNVNALELDDSALYLCASSSWTSDTQYFGPGTRLTVL.

The chain has TRBV4-1 and TRBJ2-5, with D unresolved. The J call may be incorrect, as the DNA end agrees better with TRBJ2-7. Germline V gene data show CDR1 as MGHRA and CDR2 as YSYEKL. CDR3 length: 15 residues. CDR3 DNA: TGCGCCAGCAGCCTTGGGGTCAACTCAGACTACGAGCAGTACTTC. Its translation: CASSLGVNSDYEQYF.

V is TRBV5-1 and J is TRBJ2-1, with 7 bases matching TRBD2. The CDR3 runs to 17 residues. V shed 9 bases and J 0 bases; nucleotides not matched to a gene: 15. CDR1 and CDR2 (germline): SGHRS, YFSETQ. In DNA form, the CDR3 reads TGCGCCACCAGATACGCCGAGCGGGATATCTCCTACAATGAGCAGTTCTTC. It encodes CATRYAERDISYNEQFF.

This clone was recorded once. The chain is built from TRBV30 and TRBJ1-4; the D is unclear. The V end was cut by 5 bases, the J end by 3 bases, with 10 bases between. The CDR3 covers 13 residues. Germline CDR1 reads GTSNPN; CDR2 reads SVGIG (reference sequence). The CDR3 reads CAWARSPNEKLFF. The CDR3 DNA sequence: TGTGCCTGGGCCCGGAGTCCTAATGAAAAACTGTTTTTT. The whole variable domain, filled in from reference TRBV30 and TRBJ1-4, reads SQTIHQWPATLVQPVGSPLSLECTVEGTSNPNLYWYRQAAGRGLQLLFYSVGIGQISSEVPQNLSASRPQDRQFILSSKKLLLSDSGFYLCAWARSPNEKLFFGSGTQLSVL.

The gene calls are TRBV18 and TRBJ1-3; TRBD1 aligns across 7 bases. Looked up from germline, CDR1 is KGHSH and CDR2 is LQKENI. The ends lost 2 bases at V and 1 base at J; junction bases unmatched: 11. This CDR3 region has 18 residues. The CDR3 nucleotides are TGTGCCAGCTCACCATCTCGACAGGGTGCTGGGTCTGGAAACACCATATATTTT. It yields the protein CASSPSRQGAGSGNTIYF.

The chain is built from TRBV15 and TRBJ2-7, with a possible D match to TRBD1 (5 bases). The germline V gene encodes CDR1 LNHNV and CDR2 YYDKDF (reference sequence). V was clipped by 1 base and J by 0 bases, with 7 bases between them. CDR3 length: 14 residues. CDR3 nucleotides: TGTGCCACCAGCAGAGCGACAGACTCCTACGAGCAGTACTTC. It translates to CATSRATDSYEQYF.

The chain couples TRBV11-3 to TRBJ2-5; 9 nucleotides line up with TRBD2. The germline CDR1 and CDR2 sequences are SGHNT and YENEEA. The CDR3 length is 17 residues. The ends lost 5 bases at V and 3 bases at J; junction bases unmatched: 13. This chain's CDR3 is CASSHRVLAGSKETQYF. DNA of the CDR3: TGTGCCAGCAGCCATCGTGTGCTAGCGGGATCGAAAGAGACCCAGTACTTC.

The chain uses TRBV19 and TRBJ2-6, with D possibly being TRBD1 (5 bases). V lost 7 bases and J lost 0, with 13 bases in between. CDR1 and CDR2 from the germline V gene are LNHDA and SQIVND (reference sequence). The CDR3 is made up of 16 amino acids. The CDR3 DNA is TGTGCCAGTAATCAGGGATCTGGCTCTGGGGCCAACGTCCTGACTTTC. Translated, it gives CASNQGSGSGANVLTF.

This chain links TRBV5-1 with TRBJ2-1, with TRBD1 as a possible D gene (6 bases). V shed 0 bases and J shed 5 bases, with 12 bases lying between them. The CDR3 is 15 residues long. Germline lookup yields CDR1 SGHRS and CDR2 YFSETQ. The CDR3 loop is CASSLGKQGNNEQFF. CDR3 nucleotides: TGCGCCAGCAGCTTGGGCAAACAGGGAAACAATGAGCAGTTCTTC.

The DNA of the CDR3 is TGTGCCATCAGTGATAGTCAACACACTGAAGCTTTCTTT. It translates to CAISDSQHTEAFF. The chain joins TRBV10-3 to TRBJ1-1; D remains ambiguous. The CDR3 is 13 residues long. Trimming shortened V by 3 bases and J by 3 bases, and 8 bases separated the two germline ends. Looked up from germline, CDR1 is ENHRY and CDR2 is SYGVKD.

The V gene is TRBV25-1, the J gene TRBJ2-3; 9 bases line up with TRBD2. This CDR3 region has 16 residues. CDR1 is MGHDK and CDR2 is SYGVNS in the germline V gene. V lost 2 bases and J lost 4; bases outside the gene matches: 7. Here the CDR3 reads CASSERTSVNADTQYF. The CDR3 DNA follows: TGTGCCAGCAGTGAAAGGACTAGCGTGAATGCAGATACGCAGTATTTT. Variable domain in full (rest from reference TRBV25-1 and TRBJ2-3): EADIYQTPRYLVIGTGKKITLECSQTMGHDKMYWYQQDPGMELHLIHYSYGVNSTEKGDLSSESTVSRIRTEHFPLTLESARPSHTSQYLCASSERTSVNADTQYFGPGTRLTVL.

This clone appeared once. The V and J genes are TRBV19 and TRBJ1-2, with 9 bases lining up with TRBD1. Germline CDR1 and CDR2: LNHDA and SQIVND (reference sequence). The junction had 8 bases not matched to a gene; V was cut back by 6 bases and J by 6 bases. The CDR3 is made up of 14 amino acids. CDR3 nucleotide sequence: TGTGCCAGTAGCCCGTCCACAGGGGGCGATGGCTACACCTTC. Translated, it gives CASSPSTGGDGYTF.

The chain uses TRBV23-1 and TRBJ2-2; D tentatively fits TRBD1 or TRBD2 (5 bases each). TRBV23-1 is identified as an open reading frame with a role that is uncertain. The CDR3 runs 15 residues. Between the trimmed V and J ends, which lost 11 bases and 4 bases, there was a span of 20 bases. CDR3 loop: CAFRQQSGRTGELFF. CDR3 nucleotides: TGCGCCTTCCGCCAGCAATCGGGGCGCACCGGGGAGCTGTTTTTT.

The chain joins TRBV6-5 to TRBJ2-3, with 7 bases that match TRBD1. The CDR3 runs 16 residues. From germline, CDR1 is MNHEY and CDR2 SVGAGI. Trimming at V came to 3 bases and at J to 2 bases, leaving 8 bases not matched to a gene. As DNA, the CDR3 is TGTGCCAGCAGTTATACCTCCAGGGGGTTCACAGATACGCAGTATTTT. It specifies CASSYTSRGFTDTQYF.

This clone was detected only once. The chain is built from TRBV5-1 and TRBJ1-4; D unresolved. Germline assignment: CDR1 SGHRS and CDR2 YFSETQ. This CDR3 comprises 14 residues. Trimming shortened V by 4 bases and J by 4 bases, and 11 bases separated the two germline ends. In DNA, the CDR3 is TGCGCCAGCAGCAGCTCGTACAGTAATGAAAAACTGTTTTTT. Translation: CASSSSYSNEKLFF.

The chain joins TRBV6-6 to TRBJ1-2; 7 nucleotides align to TRBD1. The ends lost 6 bases at V and 3 bases at J; junction bases unmatched: 7. Germline V gene data show CDR1 as MNHNY and CDR2 as SVGAGI (reference sequence). The CDR3 sequence is 14 residues long. DNA of the CDR3: TGTGCCAGCAGCAATCGACAGGGCGACTATGGCTACACCTTC. Protein sequence: CASSNRQGDYGYTF.

This chain connects TRBV4-1 to TRBJ2-5; D is perhaps TRBD1 (5 bases). The CDR3 is 16 residues long. V dropped 0 bases and J dropped 2 bases, with 13 bases sitting between them. Germline V CDR1 and CDR2: MGHRA, YSYEKL. CDR3 region: CASSQESRAWQETQYF. CDR3 DNA sequence: TGCGCCAGCAGCCAAGAATCCAGGGCGTGGCAAGAGACCCAGTACTTC.

This clone has only one observation. The chain couples TRBV18 to TRBJ2-7, with a tentative D call TRBD2 (6 bases). V was cut by 6 bases and J by 7 bases, with 13 bases left in between. The CDR3 has 12 amino acids. Germline CDR1 KGHSH, CDR2 LQKENI. CDR3 bases: TGTGCCAGCTCGCTCGGGACTCGGGAGCAGTACTTC. Residues: CASSLGTREQYF.

Only one count was recorded for this clone. The chain links TRBV7-6 to TRBJ2-5, with 8 bases identical to TRBD1. The J call may be incorrect, as the DNA end agrees better with TRBJ2-7. Per the germline V gene, CDR1 is SGHVS and CDR2 is FNYEAQ. The CDR3 loop spans 14 amino acids. For the CDR3, the DNA is TGTGCCAGCAGCCCAGGGGGCGCGTCCTACGAGCAGTACTTC. The encoded protein is CASSPGGASYEQYF.

The chain is built from TRBV15 and TRBJ1-3; D remains ambiguous. This CDR3 contains 16 residues. Germline CDR1 reads LNHNV; CDR2 reads YYDKDF (reference sequence). Trimming took 0 bases from V and 0 from J, leaving 9 bases between them. CDR3 loop: CATSRDGRISGNTIYF. In nucleotides, the CDR3 is TGTGCCACCAGCAGAGATGGACGAATCTCTGGAAACACCATATATTTT. The full variable domain, with the rest looked up from reference TRBV15 and TRBJ1-3, is DAMVIQNPRYQVTQFGKPVTLSCSQTLNHNVMYWYQQKSSQAPKLLFHYYDKDFNNEADTPDNFQSRRPNTSFCFLDIRSPGLGDTAMYLCATSRDGRISGNTIYFGEGSWLTVV.

In this sample, this clone turned up a few times. At the DNA level, this CDR3 is encoded by other sequences in the same sample as well. The chain links TRBV19 to TRBJ2-1, with 11 bases aligning to TRBD2. The J segment lost 7 bases and the V segment lost 4 bases, leaving 6 bases of the junction unmatched. This CDR3 has 15 residues. Per germline, CDR1 LNHDA and CDR2 SQIVND (reference sequence). CDR3 sequence reads: CASSTGTSGVNEQFF. In nucleotides, the CDR3 is TGTGCCAGTAGTACCGGGACTAGCGGCGTTAATGAGCAGTTCTTC. The full variable domain, with the rest looked up from reference TRBV19 and TRBJ2-1, is DGGITQSPKYLFRKEGQNVTLSCEQNLNHDAMYWYRQDPGQGLRLIYYSQIVNDFQKGDIAEGYSVSREKKESFPLTVTSAQKNPTAFYLCASSTGTSGVNEQFFGPGTRLTVL.

The chain combines TRBV7-9 with TRBJ1-1, with a weak D call TRBD1 (5 bases). The CDR3 covers 14 residues. CDR1 and CDR2 (germline): SEHNR, FQNEAQ (reference sequence). Trimming stripped 2 bases from V and 4 bases from J, with 11 bases between. CDR3 residues: CASSLSAGTTEAFF. The CDR3, as DNA: TGTGCCAGCAGCTTATCGGCAGGGACCACTGAAGCTTTCTTT.

The chain employs TRBV5-8 and TRBJ2-5, with D perhaps matching TRBD1 (6 bases). The germline V and J ends were trimmed by 2 bases and 4 bases, with 9 bases remaining between them. There are 13 residues in the CDR3. In germline, CDR1 is SGHTS, CDR2 YDEGEE. The chain's CDR3 is CASSFSRGETQYF. The DNA for the CDR3 is TGTGCCAGCAGCTTTTCCAGGGGAGAGACCCAGTACTTC.